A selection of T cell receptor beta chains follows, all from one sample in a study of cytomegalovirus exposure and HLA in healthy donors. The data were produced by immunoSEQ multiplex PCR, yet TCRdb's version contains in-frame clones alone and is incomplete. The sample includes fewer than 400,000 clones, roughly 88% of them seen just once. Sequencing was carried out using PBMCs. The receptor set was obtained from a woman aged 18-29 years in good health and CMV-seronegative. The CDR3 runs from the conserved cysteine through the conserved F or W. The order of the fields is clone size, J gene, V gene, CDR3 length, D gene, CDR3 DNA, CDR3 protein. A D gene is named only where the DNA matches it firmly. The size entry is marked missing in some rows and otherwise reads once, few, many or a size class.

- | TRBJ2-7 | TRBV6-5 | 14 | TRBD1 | TGTGCCAGCAGTTACTCGGGCAGGGGGCACGAGCAGTACTTC | CASSYSGRGHEQYF
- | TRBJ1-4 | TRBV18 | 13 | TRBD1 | TGTGCCACCGCGGGGACAGGAGGCGAAAAACTGTTTTTT | CATAGTGGEKLFF
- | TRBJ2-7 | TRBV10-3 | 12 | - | TGTGCCATCGCCGGGGTCTCCTACGAGCAGTACTTC | CAIAGVSYEQYF
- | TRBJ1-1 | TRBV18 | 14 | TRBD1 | TGTGCCAGCTCACCGGGACAGGGGATCACTGAAGCTTTCTTT | CASSPGQGITEAFF
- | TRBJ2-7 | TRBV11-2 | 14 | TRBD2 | TGTGCCAGCAGCCGAGAACTAGCGGCCTACGAGCAGTACTTC | CASSRELAAYEQYF
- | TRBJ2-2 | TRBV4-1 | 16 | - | TGCGCCAGCAGCCAAACCGGGACTCCGGGCGCCGGGGAGCTGTTTTTT | CASSQTGTPGAGELFF
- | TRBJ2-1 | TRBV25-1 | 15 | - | TGTGCCAGCAGTGACGCGGCTAGCTCCTACAATGAGCAGTTCTTC | CASSDAASSYNEQFF
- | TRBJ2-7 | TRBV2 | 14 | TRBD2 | TGTGCCAGCAGTGACCTAGCGGGAGGCCACGAGCAGTACTTC | CASSDLAGGHEQYF
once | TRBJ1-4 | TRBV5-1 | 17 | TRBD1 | TGCGCCAGCTCGGAAGGACAGGGGGCCTCCGTTGGTGAAAAACTGTTTTTT | CASSEGQGASVGEKLFF
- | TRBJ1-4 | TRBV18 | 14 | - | TGTGCCAGCTCACTAGGAAGGAGGAATGAAAAACTGTTTTTT | CASSLGRRNEKLFF
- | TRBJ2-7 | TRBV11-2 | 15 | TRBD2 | TGTGCCAGCACCGCACTAGCGGGAACCTCCTACGAGCAGTACTTC | CASTALAGTSYEQYF
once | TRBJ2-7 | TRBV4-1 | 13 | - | TGCGCCAGCAGCCAAGGGCTTTCCTACGAGCAGTACTTC | CASSQGLSYEQYF
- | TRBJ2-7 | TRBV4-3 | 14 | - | TGCGCCAGCAGCCAAGGGCGGATGAAATACGAGCAGTACTTC | CASSQGRMKYEQYF
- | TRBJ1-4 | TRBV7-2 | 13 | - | TGTGCCAGCAGCTTAGGCGTTAATGAAAAACTGTTTTTT | CASSLGVNEKLFF
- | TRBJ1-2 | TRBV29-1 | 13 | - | TGCAGCGTTACACCCAGGGCAGACTATGGCTACACCTTC | CSVTPRADYGYTF
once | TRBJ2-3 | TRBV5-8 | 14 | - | TGTGCCAGCAGCCCCGTCCAGGGAACAGATACGCAGTATTTT | CASSPVQGTDTQYF
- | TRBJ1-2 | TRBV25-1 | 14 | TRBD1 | TGTGCCAGCAGTGGACAGGGGACTAACTATGGCTACACCTTC | CASSGQGTNYGYTF
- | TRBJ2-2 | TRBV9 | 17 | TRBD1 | TGTGCCAGCAGCGGAGGGGACAGGGGCCCCCCAGGCGGGGAGCTGTTTTTT | CASSGGDRGPPGGELFF
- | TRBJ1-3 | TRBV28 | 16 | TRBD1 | TGTGCCAGCAGCCCCCCTCCAGGGGGATCTGGAAACACCATATATTTT | CASSPPPGGSGNTIYF
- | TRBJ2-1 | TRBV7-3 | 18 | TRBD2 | TGTGCCAGCAGCTTAAAGAACCCTAGCGGGTTGATCGGCTATGAGCAGTTCTTC | CASSLKNPSGLIGYEQFF
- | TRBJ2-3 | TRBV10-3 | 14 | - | TGTGCCATCAGTGAGGGAGCGGGCACAGATACGCAGTATTTT | CAISEGAGTDTQYF
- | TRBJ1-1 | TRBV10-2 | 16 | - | TGCGCCAGCAGTGAGTACGATCAGGGTGTCGGCACTGAAGCTTTCTTT | CASSEYDQGVGTEAFF
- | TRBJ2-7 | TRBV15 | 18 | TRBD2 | TGTGCCACCAGCAGAGGGCTAGCGGGAGGCCCGAGCTCCTACGAGCAGTACTTC | CATSRGLAGGPSSYEQYF
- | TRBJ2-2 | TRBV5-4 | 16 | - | TGTGCCAGCAGCCCCCCCGGGCGGGCGGGGACCGGGGAGCTGTTTTTT | CASSPPGRAGTGELFF
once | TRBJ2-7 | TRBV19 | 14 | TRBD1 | TGTGCCAGTAGCTGGTCGACAGGGATCTACGAGCAGTACTTC | CASSWSTGIYEQYF